This TCR beta chain was documented in a study of beta chain features in type 1 diabetes. Study-level points and caveats: Type 1 diabetes patients showed a moderate but significant shortening of TCRB CDR3s in all four CD4+ subsets. In comparison with healthy donors, patients had naive, central memory and Treg TCRB repertoires that appeared more similar.

One heparinised blood draw averaging roughly 120 mL was given by each donor. The germline gives CDR1 MNHNS, CDR2 SASEGT. V lost 4 bases, J lost 4 bases, and 8 bases stayed unmatched. This CDR3 contains 16 residues. Details on this clone: What it binds is unknown.

Reverse transcription of all isolated RNA meant that expressed TCRB transcripts were sequenced. The data were produced by immunoSEQ multiplex PCR, yet TCRdb's version contains in-frame clones alone and is incomplete. Among 200,000 to 250,000 clones, 9.6% were seen once, and the ten largest hold approximately 0.035%. The sequence was collected from a woman between 18 and 29 years old in good health. The chain uses TRBV6-1 and TRBJ1-4; 8 positions match TRBD1. The source material was naive CD4+ T cells from blood. The CDR3: CASSGRGRFGNEKLFF. The CDR3, as DNA: TGTGCCAGCAGTGGCAGGGGGCGCTTTGGTAATGAAAAACTGTTTTTT.